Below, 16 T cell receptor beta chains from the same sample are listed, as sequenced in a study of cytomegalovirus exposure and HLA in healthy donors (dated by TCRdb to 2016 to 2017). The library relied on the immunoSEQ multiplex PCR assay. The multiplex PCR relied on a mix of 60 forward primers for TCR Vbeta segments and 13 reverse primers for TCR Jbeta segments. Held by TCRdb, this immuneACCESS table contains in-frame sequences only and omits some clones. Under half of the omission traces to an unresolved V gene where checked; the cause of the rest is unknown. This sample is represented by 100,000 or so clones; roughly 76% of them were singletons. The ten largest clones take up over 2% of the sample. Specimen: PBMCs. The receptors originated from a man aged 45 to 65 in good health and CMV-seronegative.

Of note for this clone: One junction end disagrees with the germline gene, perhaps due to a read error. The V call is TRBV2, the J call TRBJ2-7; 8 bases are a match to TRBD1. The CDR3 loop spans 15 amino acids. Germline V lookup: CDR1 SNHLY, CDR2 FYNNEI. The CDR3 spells CASREAQGVSYEQYF. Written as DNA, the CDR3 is TGTGCCAGCAGAGAAGCACAGGGGGTCTCCTACGAGCAGTACTTC.

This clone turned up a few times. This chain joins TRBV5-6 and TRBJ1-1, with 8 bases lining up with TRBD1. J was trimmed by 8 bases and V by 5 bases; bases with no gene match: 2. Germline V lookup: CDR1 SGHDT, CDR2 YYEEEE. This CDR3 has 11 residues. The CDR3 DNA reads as TGTGCCAGCAGTAGGACAGGGGAAGCTTTCTTT. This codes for CASSRTGEAFF.

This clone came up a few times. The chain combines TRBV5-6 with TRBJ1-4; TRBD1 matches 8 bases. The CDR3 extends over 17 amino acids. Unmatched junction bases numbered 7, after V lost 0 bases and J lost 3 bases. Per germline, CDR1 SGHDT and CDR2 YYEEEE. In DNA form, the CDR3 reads TGTGCCAGCAGCTTGGTGGCCAGGGGGCGATCTAATGAAAAACTGTTTTTT. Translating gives CASSLVARGRSNEKLFF.

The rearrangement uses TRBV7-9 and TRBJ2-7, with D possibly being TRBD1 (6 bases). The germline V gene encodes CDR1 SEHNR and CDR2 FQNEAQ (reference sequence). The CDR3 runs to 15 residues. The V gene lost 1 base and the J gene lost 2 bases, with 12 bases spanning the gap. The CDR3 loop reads CASSLVGRGTYEQYF. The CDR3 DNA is TGTGCCAGCAGCTTAGTGGGCAGGGGTACCTACGAGCAGTACTTC. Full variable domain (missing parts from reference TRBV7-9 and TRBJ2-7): DTGVSQNPRHKITKRGQNVTFRCDPISEHNRLYWYRQTLGQGPEFLTYFQNEAQLEKSRLLSDRFSAERPKGSFSTLEIQRTEQGDSAMYLCASSLVGRGTYEQYFGPGTRLTVT.

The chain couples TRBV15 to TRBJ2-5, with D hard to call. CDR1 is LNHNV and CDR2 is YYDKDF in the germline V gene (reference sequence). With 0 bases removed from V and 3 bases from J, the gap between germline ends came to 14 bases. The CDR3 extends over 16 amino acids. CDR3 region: CATSREFGGTKETQYF. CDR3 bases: TGTGCCACCAGCAGAGAGTTCGGCGGCACTAAAGAGACCCAGTACTTC.

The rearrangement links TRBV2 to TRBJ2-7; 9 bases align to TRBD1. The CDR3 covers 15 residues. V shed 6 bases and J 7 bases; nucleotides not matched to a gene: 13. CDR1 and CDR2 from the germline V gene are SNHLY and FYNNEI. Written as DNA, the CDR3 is TGTGCCAGCAGCGCCAAACCCGGGACAGGGCGGGAGCAGTACTTC. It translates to CASSAKPGTGREQYF.

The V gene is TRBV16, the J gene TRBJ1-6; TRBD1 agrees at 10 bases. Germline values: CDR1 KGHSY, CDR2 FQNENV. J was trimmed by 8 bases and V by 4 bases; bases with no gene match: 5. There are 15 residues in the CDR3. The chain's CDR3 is CASSRQGTGDSPLHF. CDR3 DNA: TGTGCCAGCAGCCGACAAGGGACAGGGGATTCACCCCTCCACTTT.

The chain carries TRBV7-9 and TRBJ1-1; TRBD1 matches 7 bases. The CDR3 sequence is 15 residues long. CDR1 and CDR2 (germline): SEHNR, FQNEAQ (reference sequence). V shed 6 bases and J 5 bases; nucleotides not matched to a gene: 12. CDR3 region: CASRVLDPGGTEAFF. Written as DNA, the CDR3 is TGTGCCAGCAGGGTTCTCGATCCAGGGGGGACTGAAGCTTTCTTT.

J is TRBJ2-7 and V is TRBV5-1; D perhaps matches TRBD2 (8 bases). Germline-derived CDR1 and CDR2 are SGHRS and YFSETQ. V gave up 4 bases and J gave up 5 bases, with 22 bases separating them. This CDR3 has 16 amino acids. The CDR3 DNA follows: TGCGCCAGCAGCGCCAACAGGGGTGCGGGGGGCCACGAGCAGTACTTC. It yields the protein CASSANRGAGGHEQYF.

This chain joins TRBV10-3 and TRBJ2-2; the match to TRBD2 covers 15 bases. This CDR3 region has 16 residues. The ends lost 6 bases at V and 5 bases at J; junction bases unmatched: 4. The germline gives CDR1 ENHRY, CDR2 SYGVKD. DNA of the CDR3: TGTGCCATCAGGGGGGGGACTAGCGGGAGGACCGGGGAGCTGTTTTTT. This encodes CAIRGGTSGRTGELFF.

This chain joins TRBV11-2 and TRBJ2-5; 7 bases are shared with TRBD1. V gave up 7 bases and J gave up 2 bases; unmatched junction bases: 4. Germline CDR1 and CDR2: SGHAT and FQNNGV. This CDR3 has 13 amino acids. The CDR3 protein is CASNLGQQETQYF. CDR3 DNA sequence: TGTGCCAGCAACCTGGGACAGCAAGAGACCCAGTACTTC.

This CDR3 reads CATSRRLSNTGELFF. The CDR3 DNA follows: TGTGCCACCAGCAGAAGACTGTCCAACACCGGGGAGCTGTTTTTT. The rearrangement joins TRBV15 to TRBJ2-2; D is uncertain. The germline gives CDR1 LNHNV, CDR2 YYDKDF (reference sequence). The CDR3 loop spans 15 amino acids. Trimming pared 2 bases from V and 2 bases from J, leaving 9 bases between.

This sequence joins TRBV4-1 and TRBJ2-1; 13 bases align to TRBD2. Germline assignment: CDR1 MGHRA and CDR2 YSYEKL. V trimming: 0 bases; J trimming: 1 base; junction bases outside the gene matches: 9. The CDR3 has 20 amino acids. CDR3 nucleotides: TGCGCCAGCAGCCAAGAAGCGAGACTAGCGGGAGGTGTATCCTACAATGAGCAGTTCTTC. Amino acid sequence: CASSQEARLAGGVSYNEQFF.

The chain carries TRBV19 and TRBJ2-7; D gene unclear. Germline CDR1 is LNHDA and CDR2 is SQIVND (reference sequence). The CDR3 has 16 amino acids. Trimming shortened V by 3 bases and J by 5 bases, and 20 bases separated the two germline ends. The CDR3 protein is CASSIAALPVPHEQYF. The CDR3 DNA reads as TGTGCCAGTAGTATTGCGGCCCTGCCGGTCCCTCACGAGCAGTACTTC.

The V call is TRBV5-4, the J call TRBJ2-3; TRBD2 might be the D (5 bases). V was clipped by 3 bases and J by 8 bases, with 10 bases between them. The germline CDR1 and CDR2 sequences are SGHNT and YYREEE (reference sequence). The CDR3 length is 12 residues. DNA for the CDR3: TGTGCCAGCAGCTCCCTAGGGAGTACGCAGTATTTT. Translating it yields CASSSLGSTQYF.

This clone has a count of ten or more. The CDR3 loop reads CASSESAGGLETQYF. Written as DNA, the CDR3 is TGTGCCAGCAGTGAAAGTGCGGGGGGGCTGGAGACCCAGTACTTC. The gene calls are TRBV6-4 and TRBJ2-5, with 9 positions matching TRBD2. Germline V gene data show CDR1 as MRHNA and CDR2 as SNTAGT. The CDR3 runs 15 residues. V trimming: 3 bases; J trimming: 5 bases; junction bases outside the gene matches: 7.